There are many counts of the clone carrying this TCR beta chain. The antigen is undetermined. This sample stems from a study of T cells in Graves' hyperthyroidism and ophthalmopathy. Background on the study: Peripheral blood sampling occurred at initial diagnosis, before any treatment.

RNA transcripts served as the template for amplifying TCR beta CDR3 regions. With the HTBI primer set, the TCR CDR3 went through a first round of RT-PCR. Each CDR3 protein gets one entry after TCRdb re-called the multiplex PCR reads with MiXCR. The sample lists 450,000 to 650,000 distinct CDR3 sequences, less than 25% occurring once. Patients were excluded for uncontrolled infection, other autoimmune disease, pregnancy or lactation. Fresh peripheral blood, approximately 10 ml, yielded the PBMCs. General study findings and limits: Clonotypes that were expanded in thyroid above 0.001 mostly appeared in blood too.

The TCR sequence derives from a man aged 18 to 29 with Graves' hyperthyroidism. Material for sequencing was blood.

The CDR3 DNA is TGTGCCAGCAGTCCACTACAGGGGACCGGGGAGCTGTTTTTT. Translating gives CASSPLQGTGELFF. V is TRBV6-1 and J is TRBJ2-2; TRBD1 aligns across 7 bases. Losses at the gene ends were 5 bases for V and 5 bases for J; bases not matched to a gene: 5. This CDR3 is built from 14 residues. Germline values: CDR1 MNHNS, CDR2 SASEGT.